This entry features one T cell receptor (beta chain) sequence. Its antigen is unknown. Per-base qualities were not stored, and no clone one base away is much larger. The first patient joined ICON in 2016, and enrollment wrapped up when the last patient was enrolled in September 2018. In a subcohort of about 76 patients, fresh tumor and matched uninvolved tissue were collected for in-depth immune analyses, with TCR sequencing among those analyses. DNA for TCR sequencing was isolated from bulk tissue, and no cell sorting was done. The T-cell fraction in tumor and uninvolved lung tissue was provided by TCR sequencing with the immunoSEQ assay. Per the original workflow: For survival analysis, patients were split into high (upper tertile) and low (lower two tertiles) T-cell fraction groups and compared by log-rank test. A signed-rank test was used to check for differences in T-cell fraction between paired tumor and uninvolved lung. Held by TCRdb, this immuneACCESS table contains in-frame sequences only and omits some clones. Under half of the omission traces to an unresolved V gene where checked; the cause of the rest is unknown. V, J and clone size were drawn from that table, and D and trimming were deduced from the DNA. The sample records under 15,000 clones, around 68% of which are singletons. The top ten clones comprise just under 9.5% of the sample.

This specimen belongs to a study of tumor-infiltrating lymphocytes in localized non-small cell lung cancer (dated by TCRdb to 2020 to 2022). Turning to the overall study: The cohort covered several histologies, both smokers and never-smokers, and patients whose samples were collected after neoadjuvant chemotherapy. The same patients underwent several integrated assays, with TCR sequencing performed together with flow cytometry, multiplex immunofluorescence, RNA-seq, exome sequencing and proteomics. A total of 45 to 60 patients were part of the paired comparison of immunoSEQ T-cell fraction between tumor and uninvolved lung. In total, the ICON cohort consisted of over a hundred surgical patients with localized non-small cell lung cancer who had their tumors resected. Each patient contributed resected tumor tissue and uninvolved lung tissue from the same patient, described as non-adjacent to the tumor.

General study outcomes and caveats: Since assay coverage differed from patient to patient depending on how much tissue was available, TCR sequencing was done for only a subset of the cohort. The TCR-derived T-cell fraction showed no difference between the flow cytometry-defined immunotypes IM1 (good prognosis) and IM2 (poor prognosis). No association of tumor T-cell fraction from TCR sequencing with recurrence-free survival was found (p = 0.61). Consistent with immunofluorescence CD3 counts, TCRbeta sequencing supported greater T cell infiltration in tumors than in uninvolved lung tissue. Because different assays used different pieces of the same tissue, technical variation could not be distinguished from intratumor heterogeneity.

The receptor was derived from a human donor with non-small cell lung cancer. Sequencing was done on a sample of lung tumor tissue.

The CDR3 in this case is CASSSRTGGYNYGYTF. The DNA reads TGTGCCAGCAGCTCCCGGACAGGGGGTTACAACTATGGCTACACCTTC. Recombination connected TRBV27 to TRBJ1-2; 10 bases in between match TRBD1. CDR3 length: 16 amino acids, cysteine to phenylalanine. Here the CDR3 DNA is all that survives: 48 bases in frame from base 1. Germline trimming amounts to 6 bases on V and 2 bases on J, with 9 as the count of junction bases outside the gene matches. The germline V gene (reference sequence) sets CDR1 to MNHEY and CDR2 to SMNVEV.